This TCR beta chain was recovered during a study of tumor-infiltrating lymphocytes in localized non-small cell lung cancer. Study overall: The cohort mixed smokers and never-smokers, several histologies, and some post-neoadjuvant-chemotherapy samples. Tumor tissue and non-adjacent uninvolved lung came from each patient. The study's findings and limits: Tumor T-cell fraction from TCR sequencing was not associated with recurrence-free survival (p = 0.61).

With regard to this clone: Antigen unknown.

Libraries were prepared by immunoSEQ multiplex PCR; TCRdb keeps only in-frame clonotypes and omits some of them. The sample contains about 14,000 clones, roughly four fifths of which appear only once. The TCR sequence derives from a human donor with non-small cell lung cancer. Sample: lung tumor tissue.

The CDR3 here is CASSDGQGRFEKLFF. Here the CDR3 DNA reads TGTGCCAGCAGTGACGGTCAGGGGAGATTTGAAAAACTGTTTTTT. The genes are TRBV2 and TRBJ1-4; possibly TRBD1 for D (6 bases). V lost 3 bases and J lost 7, with 15 bases in between. This CDR3 comprises 15 residues. CDR1 SNHLY and CDR2 FYNNEI come from the germline V gene.